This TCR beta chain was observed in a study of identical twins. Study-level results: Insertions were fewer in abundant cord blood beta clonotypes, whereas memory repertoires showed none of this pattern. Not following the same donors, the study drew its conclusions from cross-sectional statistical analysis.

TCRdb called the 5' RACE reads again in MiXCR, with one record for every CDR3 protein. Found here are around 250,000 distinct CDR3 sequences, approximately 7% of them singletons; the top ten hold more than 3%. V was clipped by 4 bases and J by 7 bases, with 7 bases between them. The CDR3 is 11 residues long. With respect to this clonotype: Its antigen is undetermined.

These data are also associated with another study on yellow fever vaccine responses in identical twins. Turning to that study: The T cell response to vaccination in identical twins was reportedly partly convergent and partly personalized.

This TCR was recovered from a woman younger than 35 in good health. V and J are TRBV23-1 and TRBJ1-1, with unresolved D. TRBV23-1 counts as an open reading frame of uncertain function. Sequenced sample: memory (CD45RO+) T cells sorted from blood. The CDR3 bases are TGCGCCAGCAGTCGATTCCATGAAGCTTTCTTT. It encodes CASSRFHEAFF.